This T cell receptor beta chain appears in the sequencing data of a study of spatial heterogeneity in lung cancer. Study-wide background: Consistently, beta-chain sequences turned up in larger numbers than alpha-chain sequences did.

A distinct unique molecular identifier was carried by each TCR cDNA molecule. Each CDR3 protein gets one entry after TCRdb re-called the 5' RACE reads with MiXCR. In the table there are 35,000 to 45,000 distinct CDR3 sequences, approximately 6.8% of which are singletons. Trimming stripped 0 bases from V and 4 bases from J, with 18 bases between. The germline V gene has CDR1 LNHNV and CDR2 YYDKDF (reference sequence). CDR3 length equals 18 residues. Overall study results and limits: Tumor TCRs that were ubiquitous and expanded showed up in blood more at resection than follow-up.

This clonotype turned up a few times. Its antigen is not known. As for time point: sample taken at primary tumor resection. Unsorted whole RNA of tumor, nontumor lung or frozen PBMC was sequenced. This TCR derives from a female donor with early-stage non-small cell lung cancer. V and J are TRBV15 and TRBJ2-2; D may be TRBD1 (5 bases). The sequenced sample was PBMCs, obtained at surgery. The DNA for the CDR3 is TGTGCCACCAGCAGAGATGGGGCAGTGGGTGTGGGCACCGGGGAGCTGTTTTTT. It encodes CATSRDGAVGVGTGELFF.